This T cell receptor beta chain derives from a study of blood T cell repertoires in COVID-19. This CDR3 is built from 15 residues. Looked up from germline, CDR1 is SQVTM and CDR2 is ANQGSEA. Trimming pared 6 bases from V and 0 bases from J, leaving 16 bases between. Original analysis: Estimation of nucleated cell counts relied on the amplification of reference gene primers. The repertoire was sequenced with immunoSEQ multiplex PCR; TCRdb's copy has only in-frame clones and lacks some. V, J and clone size derive from that table, while D and trimming were established from the DNA sequence. The sample lists approximately 260,000 clones, 75% to 90% occurring once.

The receptor's source is a man aged 55 to 69 who had recovered from COVID-19. The chain employs TRBV29-1 and TRBJ2-3; TRBD2 is a possible D gene (6 bases). The source material was peripheral blood. CDR3 sequence (DNA): TGCAGCGTAGCCACCAGCGGGTCTAGCACAGATACGCAGTATTTT. This gives the protein CSVATSGSSTDTQYF.